This TCR beta chain was sequenced in a study of blood T cells in healthy people across ages. Study findings and constraints: TCR beta diversity was tightly associated with the proportion of naive T cells.

The CDR3 is 14 residues long. V lost 5 bases to trimming and J lost 1 base, with 12 bases between them. Per germline, CDR1 SGDLS and CDR2 YYNGEE. Notes on this clonotype: The antigen remains unidentified.

Next came a second PCR, run for about 7 to 12 cycles, which used a sample-barcoded 5' primer along with a J-beta primer mix. MiXCR, applied by TCRdb to the 5' RACE reads, yields one record per CDR3 protein. The table lists fewer than 2,000,000 distinct CDR3 sequences, about two fifths of them singletons. This receptor was obtained from a human donor in good health. Sequences were obtained from blood. The chain has TRBV9 and TRBJ1-1; possibly TRBD1 for D (5 bases). The CDR3 reads CASSWDPTNTEAFF. CDR3 DNA sequence: TGTGCCAGCAGTTGGGACCCTACGAACACTGAAGCTTTCTTT.